The rows below give T cell receptor beta chains drawn from one sample of a study of T-cell reconstitution after alpha-beta-depleted transplantation in children. TCRdb recomputed calls from the PCR reads with MiXCR, one row per CDR3 protein. Of 600,000 to 700,000 distinct CDR3 sequences in the sample, under 15% are singletons; the top ten hold 0.79%. Sequencing used PBMCs, obtained before TCRalphabeta/CD19-depleted stem cell transplant. These receptor sequences come from a girl aged 2-10 years with congenital amegakaryocytic thrombocytopenia, due to receive a stem cell transplant. CDR3s leave out the opening cysteine and the closing phenylalanine or tryptophan. The size field is filled for only some rows; it gives once, few, many or a size class.

>TRBV20-1|many|TRBJ2-7
SARLGLAGGEQY
>TRBV12-5|many|TRBJ2-7
ASGLGVGAGGTYEQY
>TRBV3-1|few|TRBJ2-7
ASSLTGIPPYEQY
>TRBV2|few|TRBJ2-2
ASNGFERPGELF
>TRBV11-2|many|TRBJ2-7
ASSLALADAYEQY
>TRBV27|many|TRBJ2-1
ASSLLRPPGEQF
>TRBV7-6|many|TRBJ2-7
ASSLGDPYEQY
>TRBV5-1|many|TRBJ2-2
ASSPSGKDTGELF
>TRBV21-1|NA|TRBJ2-1
ASSNTGDLEQF
>TRBV5-1|many|TRBJ2-1
ASSLDGLRNEQF
>TRBV12-3/TRBV12-4|NA|TRBJ2-3
ATGLAGVSDTQY
>TRBV28|many|TRBJ1-5
ASGYGNQPQH
>TRBV9|NA|TRBJ1-2
ASSVALGQGASGYT
>TRBV20-1|few|TRBJ2-7
SARGDPGPYEQY
>TRBV12-3/TRBV12-4|many|TRBJ2-1
ASRPPGLHNNEQF
>TRBV20-1|NA|TRBJ1-2
SATLGARGYT
>TRBV3-1|few|TRBJ2-7
ASSQGGDRQGRYEQY
>TRBV20-1|many|TRBJ2-5
SAPNRNRVAGPRGEEKETQY
>TRBV3-1|NA|TRBJ2-1
ASSPGSGRVDEQF
>TRBV18|many|TRBJ2-7
ASSPVGSYEQY
>TRBV29-1|many|TRBJ2-3
SVEPHSAGDTDTQY
>TRBV20-1|many|TRBJ2-1
SARALAGYSYNEQF
>TRBV28|NA|TRBJ2-7
ASSSGALSYEQY
>TRBV12-3/TRBV12-4|few|TRBJ2-1
ASTQRGNEQF
>TRBV5-1|many|TRBJ2-4
ASSEGHSPVYKNIQY
>TRBV7-8|many|TRBJ2-1
ASSLVLAGGWGSYNEQF
>TRBV27|NA|TRBJ2-1
ASSLRTDGEQF
>TRBV27|NA|TRBJ1-3
ASSFASTGNTIY
>TRBV28|many|TRBJ2-5
ASSSPRLGKETQY
>TRBV27|few|TRBJ2-5
ASSLISGITGETQY
>TRBV20-1|many|TRBJ2-3
SAGTYRGRSDTQY
>TRBV20-1|many|TRBJ2-2
SAWEGQNTGELF
>TRBV12-5|many|TRBJ2-1
ASGLFEASPTINEQF
>TRBV20-1|many|TRBJ1-4
SARAPAGENEKLF
>TRBV6-1|many|TRBJ1-1
ASSDRRKSEAF
>TRBV5-1|few|TRBJ2-7
ASSPRTATYEQY